Listed below are T cell receptor beta chains from one sample, sequenced in a study of blood T cells in healthy people across ages. TCRdb re-derived calls from the 5' RACE reads in MiXCR, one entry per CDR3 protein. This sample has about 1 million distinct CDR3 sequences; over 35% occur once, and the top ten carry over 15%. Sequences were obtained from blood. These receptor sequences come from a woman aged 55-69 years in good health. CDR3s include the opening cysteine and the closing phenylalanine or tryptophan. Fields, in order: CDR3 DNA, CDR3 protein, V gene, D gene, clone size, J gene. The D gene is left open where the match is weak. A row's size may be missing; if present it is once, few, many or a size class.

TGTGCCAGCAATCGAGGAGGAACTGACTACGAGCAGTACTTC,CASNRGGTDYEQYF,TRBV6-2/TRBV6-3,-,-,TRBJ2-7
TGTGCCAGCAGACCTCTAGCGGGAGGGCCGAATGAGCAGTTCTTC,CASRPLAGGPNEQFF,TRBV7-9,TRBD2,-,TRBJ2-1
TGTGCCAGCAGTGAAGAGGGGTACGAGCAGTACTTC,CASSEEGYEQYF,TRBV2,-,many,TRBJ2-7
TGTGCCAGCAGCTTAGACCTGCCGGGGGGTGAGCAGTTCTTC,CASSLDLPGGEQFF,TRBV11-2,TRBD2,-,TRBJ2-1
TGCGCCAGCAATAAGCCCGGGACAGGGACCTACGAGCAGTACTTC,CASNKPGTGTYEQYF,TRBV10-2,TRBD1,few,TRBJ2-7
TGTGCCAGCAGCTTAAGTAGTGTCTCCTACGAGCAGTACTTC,CASSLSSVSYEQYF,TRBV7-7,-,few,TRBJ2-7
TGCAGTGCTAGCCGGACAGTTAATAGCAATCAGCCCCAGCATTTT,CSASRTVNSNQPQHF,TRBV20-1,-,once,TRBJ1-5
TGTGCCAGCAGTTATGGCGGACTAGCGGTACGGAATGAGCAGTTCTTC,CASSYGGLAVRNEQFF,TRBV6-5,TRBD2,many,TRBJ2-1
TGTGCCATCAGCCGGACTAGCGGGAAGTCATGGAATGAGCAGTACTTC,CAISRTSGKSWNEQYF,TRBV10-3,TRBD2,-,TRBJ2-5
TGTGCCTGGAGTGTAGGACATTCTAGCACAGATACGCAGTATTTT,CAWSVGHSSTDTQYF,TRBV30,-,-,TRBJ2-3
TGCGCCAGCACCGCAGTTGGCAGTAATGGCTACACCTTC,CASTAVGSNGYTF,TRBV5-1,-,-,TRBJ1-2
TGTGCCAGCACCGACAACACCTACGAGCAGTACTTC,CASTDNTYEQYF,TRBV2,-,few,TRBJ2-7
TGCGCCAGCAAAGATGGGGGGAGCAACAATGAGCAGTTCTTC,CASKDGGSNNEQFF,TRBV5-1,-,few,TRBJ2-1
TGTGCCAGCAGTTTAAGTTGGAAACGTGAGCAGTACTTC,CASSLSWKREQYF,TRBV12-3/TRBV12-4,-,few,TRBJ2-5
TGTGCCAGCTCATCCTATCACGGGGTGGGAGAGACCCAGTACTTC,CASSSYHGVGETQYF,TRBV18,-,-,TRBJ2-5
TGTGCCAGCAGAGCTGCGGGGACGGCCGGGGAGACCCAGTACTTC,CASRAAGTAGETQYF,TRBV27,-,-,TRBJ2-5
TGCAGCGTCAACGGACAGGTGGGTGAGCAGTTCTTC,CSVNGQVGEQFF,TRBV29-1,TRBD1,few,TRBJ2-1
TGTGCCAGCACGTCGTTAGCGGGAGGGGTCGGTACGCAGTATTTT,CASTSLAGGVGTQYF,TRBV6-5,TRBD2,-,TRBJ2-3
TGCAGCGTTGAAGGATGGGACTCTCCTAAGGGAAACATTCAGTACTTC,CSVEGWDSPKGNIQYF,TRBV29-1,-,-,TRBJ2-4
TGTGCCAGCAGTTTATTGCCGGACTACTACAATGAGCAGTTCTTC,CASSLLPDYYNEQFF,TRBV27,-,-,TRBJ2-1
TGTGCCAGCAGCCTTTTAGCGGGCGGAGTCTTGGGAGGGGGGGACACTCAGTACTTC,CASSLLAGGVLGGGDTQYF,TRBV7-2,-,-,TRBJ2-4
TGTGCCAGCAGTTACACCCTTTCGGGATGGGAGCAGTACTTC,CASSYTLSGWEQYF,TRBV27,-,few,TRBJ2-5
TGTGCCAGCAGCAAATGGACTAGCGGGAGTGAGACCCAGTACTTC,CASSKWTSGSETQYF,TRBV3-1,TRBD2,-,TRBJ2-5
TGTGCCAGCAGCCCCCCTAGCGGGAGGGATACGCAGTATTTT,CASSPPSGRDTQYF,TRBV7-6,TRBD2,-,TRBJ2-3
TGTGCCAGCTTGGGACAGGGTGACTATGGCTACACCTTC,CASLGQGDYGYTF,TRBV6-5,TRBD1,-,TRBJ1-2
TGTGCCAGCAGTACAACGGGAGGCGAGCAGTACTTC,CASSTTGGEQYF,TRBV6-5,TRBD2,-,TRBJ2-7
TGTGCCAGCAGTTCCGGCGGGGCCAACGTCGTGACTTTC,CASSSGGANVVTF,TRBV27,-,-,TRBJ2-6
TGCAGTGCTACGCCTCGTAGGGGGGCTAAAGAGACCCAGTACTTC,CSATPRRGAKETQYF,TRBV20-1,-,few,TRBJ2-5
TGTGCCAGCAGTGAATATCCGGGTCAGATAATGAACACTGAAGCTTTCTTT,CASSEYPGQIMNTEAFF,TRBV6-1,-,-,TRBJ1-1
TGTGCCAGCAGCCAAGCAAAATCAGGGGAGACCCAGTACTTC,CASSQAKSGETQYF,TRBV16,-,-,TRBJ2-5
TGCGCCAGCAGCCAGGGGACTAGATCCCATGAGCAGTTCTTC,CASSQGTRSHEQFF,TRBV4-1,TRBD2,-,TRBJ2-1
TGTGCCAGCAGCCCGGGACAGGGGCTATCCACAGATACGCAGTATTTT,CASSPGQGLSTDTQYF,TRBV7-9,TRBD1,few,TRBJ2-3
TGTGCCAGCAGCTTAGGGGGGGGAGAATATAATGAGCAGTTCTTC,CASSLGGGEYNEQFF,TRBV11-2,TRBD2,few,TRBJ2-1
TGTGCCAGCAGGCTTTATGAGGGCAGGGGCGAGCAGTACTTC,CASRLYEGRGEQYF,TRBV12-3/TRBV12-4,-,few,TRBJ2-7